This T cell receptor (beta chain) originates from a study of shared clonotypes between healthy human individuals. About the research overall: The donor pool was made up of a couple of women and three men aged 18 to 49.

V was pared by 1 base and J by 4 bases, with 6 bases of the junction left unmatched. In germline, CDR1 is MDHEN, CDR2 SYDVKM. This CDR3 has 16 amino acids. Method: immunoSEQ multiplex PCR; TCRdb's copy keeps in-frame clones and lacks some. The sample has approximately 120,000 clones, roughly two thirds seen once. Findings and caveats of the study: Unshared clonotypes carried lower generation probabilities than those common to all four donors.

This clone was counted only a few times. Its specificity is not known. Material: memory CD8+ T cells sorted from blood. Stated subset: CD45RO+ cells pooled with CCR7-negative TemRA cells. The J gene is TRBJ2-2, the V gene TRBV28, with TRBD2 identical over 7 bases. The sequence was obtained from a woman aged 25 to 39 in good health. Written as DNA, the CDR3 is TGTGCCAGCAGTTTATCTCGGGGGGTCTCCACCGGGGAGCTGTTTTTT. Translated, it gives CASSLSRGVSTGELFF.